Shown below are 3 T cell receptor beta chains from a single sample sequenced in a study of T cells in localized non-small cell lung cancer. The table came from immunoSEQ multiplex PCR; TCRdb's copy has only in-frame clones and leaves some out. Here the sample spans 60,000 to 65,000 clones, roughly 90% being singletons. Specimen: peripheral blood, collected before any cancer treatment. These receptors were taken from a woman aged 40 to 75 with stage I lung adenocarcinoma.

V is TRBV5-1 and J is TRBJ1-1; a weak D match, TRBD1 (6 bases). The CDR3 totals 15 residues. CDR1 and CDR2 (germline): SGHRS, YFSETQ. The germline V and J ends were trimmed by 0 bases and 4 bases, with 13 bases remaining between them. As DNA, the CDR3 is TGCGCCAGCAGCTTGGCCGGGGGCGCGGTCACTGAAGCTTTCTTT. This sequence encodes CASSLAGGAVTEAFF.

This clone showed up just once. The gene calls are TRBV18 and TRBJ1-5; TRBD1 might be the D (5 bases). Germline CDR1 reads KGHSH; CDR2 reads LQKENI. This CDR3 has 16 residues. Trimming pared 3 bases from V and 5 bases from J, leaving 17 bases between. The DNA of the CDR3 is TGTGCCAGCTCACCCCCCGGACAAGCCCTTTATCAGCCCCAGCATTTT. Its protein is CASSPPGQALYQPQHF.

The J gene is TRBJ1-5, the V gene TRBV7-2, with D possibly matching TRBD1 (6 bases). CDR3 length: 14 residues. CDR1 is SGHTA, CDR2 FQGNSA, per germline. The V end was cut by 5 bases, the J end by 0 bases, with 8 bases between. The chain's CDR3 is CASSPGDSNQPQHF. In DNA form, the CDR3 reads TGTGCCAGCAGCCCAGGGGATAGCAATCAGCCCCAGCATTTT.